These 24 T cell receptor beta chains share one sample of origin, sequenced in a study of naive and memory T cell subsets. These receptors lack a known antigen. Study results and limitations: A few larger clonotypes appeared in naive repertoires, especially CD8, possibly memory cells re-expressing CD45RA.

Two oligonucleotides, mixed equimolar, formed the beta constant-region primer covering TRBC1 and TRBC2. Four rounds of PCR amplified the ligated cDNA using nested alpha and beta constant-region primers plus SP2. Using its own MiXCR run on the UMI-ligation and nested PCR reads, TCRdb lists one record per CDR3 protein. The table has about 140,000 distinct CDR3 sequences, approximately 20% seen once. The specimen was naive CD8+ T cells from blood. The receptor set was obtained from a human donor in good health.

V gene TRBV30 combines with J gene TRBJ2-1; 13 positions match TRBD2. J gave up 8 bases and V 1 base, and 5 bases lay outside the gene matches. Germline V gene data show CDR1 as GTSNPN and CDR2 as SVGIG (reference sequence). The CDR3 is made up of 15 amino acids. CDR3 residues: CAWSEIGLAGDEQFF. DNA of the CDR3: TGTGCCTGGAGTGAAATTGGACTAGCGGGAGATGAGCAGTTCTTC.

The chain has TRBV7-6 and TRBJ2-1; perhaps TRBD2 as D (5 bases). From germline, CDR1 is SGHVS and CDR2 FNYEAQ. The CDR3 has 13 amino acids. Trimming removed 4 bases at V and 9 bases at J, with 13 bases between. CDR3 coding DNA: TGTGCCAGCAGCTCCCTAGCCTCCGTTGAGCAGTTCTTC. Protein sequence: CASSSLASVEQFF.

A few counts support this clonotype. The chain uses TRBV6-5 and TRBJ1-1, with 7 positions matching TRBD1. The CDR3 loop spans 17 amino acids. The V gene's germline CDR1 is MNHEY and CDR2 SVGAGI. Trimming at V came to 6 bases and at J to 0 bases, leaving 13 bases not matched to a gene. CDR3 in amino acids: CASSSFRQGNLNTEAFF. The CDR3 coding sequence is TGTGCCAGCAGCTCATTTCGACAGGGAAATCTGAACACTGAAGCTTTCTTT.

This clonotype was counted only a few times. The genes are TRBV29-1 and TRBJ2-5; 7 bases fit TRBD1. V trimming: 2 bases; J trimming: 5 bases; junction bases outside the gene matches: 8. The CDR3 length is 14 residues. The V gene's germline CDR1 is SQVTM and CDR2 ANQGSEA. The CDR3 loop is CSVETLDRRETQYF. CDR3 DNA: TGCAGCGTTGAAACCCTGGACAGGCGGGAGACCCAGTACTTC.

V is TRBV12-3 or TRBV12-4 and J is TRBJ2-7, with D uncertain. This CDR3 spans 12 amino acids. Trimming pared 2 bases from V and 6 bases from J, leaving 8 bases between. CDR3 DNA sequence: TGTGCCAGCAGTTTATCGGCAGCCGAGCAGTACTTC. It codes for CASSLSAAEQYF.

The chain links TRBV5-5 to TRBJ2-7; a possible D gene is TRBD2 (5 bases). This CDR3 has 12 residues. In germline, CDR1 is SGHKS, CDR2 YYEKEE (reference sequence). Trimming cost V 4 bases and J 8 bases, with 13 bases left between them. CDR3 amino acids: CASSLEGLKQYF. The CDR3 DNA follows: TGTGCCAGCAGCCTCGAGGGCTTAAAGCAGTACTTC.

The chain uses TRBV27 and TRBJ1-5; 9 positions agree with TRBD1. Germline V CDR1 and CDR2: MNHEY, SMNVEV (reference sequence). Trimming cost V 3 bases and J 7 bases; bases outside gene matches: 10. CDR3 length: 16 amino acids. As DNA, the CDR3 is TGTGCCAGCAGTTTCGGGGCGACAGGGGGTGACCAGCCCCAGCATTTT. It is translated as CASSFGATGGDQPQHF.

This clonotype was seen only once. This CDR3 reads CASTPRMRGQETQYF. The DNA of the CDR3 is TGTGCCAGCACCCCGAGAATGAGGGGACAAGAGACCCAGTACTTC. The V and J genes are TRBV27 and TRBJ2-5; D tentatively fits TRBD1 or TRBD2 (5 bases each). V lost 7 bases and J lost 2, with 17 bases in between. The CDR3 length is 15 residues. Germline V gene data show CDR1 as MNHEY and CDR2 as SMNVEV (reference sequence).

This clonotype was detected a few times. The chain is built from TRBV12-3 or TRBV12-4 and TRBJ1-5; D is perhaps TRBD1 (5 bases). V lost 6 bases and J lost 2, with 11 bases in between. The CDR3 covers 14 residues. The CDR3 spells CASRRGGGNQPQHF. The CDR3 bases are TGTGCCAGCAGGCGGGGGGGGGGCAATCAGCCCCAGCATTTT.

In this sample, this clonotype turned up a few times. The rearrangement joins TRBV28 to TRBJ1-5; no definite D call. The CDR3 consists of 14 residues. With 3 bases removed from V and 2 bases from J, the gap between germline ends came to 8 bases. Germline V gives CDR1 MDHEN, CDR2 SYDVKM. This CDR3 is CASSFPVRNQPQHF. In DNA, the CDR3 is TGTGCCAGCAGTTTTCCAGTGCGCAATCAGCCCCAGCATTTT. Variable domain in full (rest from reference TRBV28 and TRBJ1-5): DVKVTQSSRYLVKRTGEKVFLECVQDMDHENMFWYRQDPGLGLRLIYFSYDVKMKEKGDIPEGYSVSREKKERFSLILESASTNQTSMYLCASSFPVRNQPQHFGDGTRLSIL.

A few counts support this clonotype. The rearrangement joins TRBV20-1 to TRBJ2-1; TRBD1 agrees at 7 bases. Germline V CDR1 and CDR2: DFQATT, SNEGSKA (reference sequence). Trimming at V came to 5 bases and at J to 0 bases, leaving 16 bases not matched to a gene. The CDR3 sequence is 18 residues long. The CDR3 DNA sequence: TGCAGTGCTTACCATACAGGGGAGAGGGATCCCTCCTACAATGAGCAGTTCTTC. Translated: CSAYHTGERDPSYNEQFF.

The J gene is TRBJ1-1, the V gene TRBV28; 8 bases agree with TRBD1. V gave up 3 bases and J gave up 5 bases; unmatched junction bases: 5. This CDR3 spans 14 amino acids. Germline V gene data show CDR1 as MDHEN and CDR2 as SYDVKM. CDR3 sequence: CASSFVRGHTEAFF. The DNA of the CDR3 is TGTGCCAGCAGTTTCGTCAGGGGGCATACTGAAGCTTTCTTT.

The chain employs TRBV11-2 and TRBJ2-7; no clear D gene. V lost 5 bases and J lost 3, with 14 bases in between. Germline V gives CDR1 SGHAT, CDR2 FQNNGV. This CDR3 has 14 amino acids. CDR3 loop: CASSPTGVDYEQYF. CDR3 nucleotide sequence: TGTGCCAGCAGCCCCACCGGAGTAGACTACGAGCAGTACTTC. The entire variable domain, with the rest obtained from reference TRBV11-2 and TRBJ2-7, is as follows: EAGVAQSPRYKIIEKRQSVAFWCNPISGHATLYWYQQILGQGPKLLIQFQNNGVVDDSQLPKDRFSAERLKGVDSTLKIQPAKLEDSAVYLCASSPTGVDYEQYFGPGTRLTVT.

The chain employs TRBV28 and TRBJ2-1; D remains ambiguous. This CDR3 has 15 residues. Germline V gene sequence: CDR1 MDHEN, CDR2 SYDVKM. The V and J ends lost 3 bases and 0 bases respectively, with 9 bases between them. The CDR3 sequence is CASSLELLSYNEQFF. The DNA of the CDR3 is TGTGCCAGCAGTTTGGAGTTACTCTCCTACAATGAGCAGTTCTTC.

Only a few counts were recorded for this clonotype. The chain is built from TRBV12-3 or TRBV12-4 and TRBJ2-1; no firm D call. This CDR3 spans 13 amino acids. V dropped 2 bases and J dropped 7 bases, with 9 bases sitting between them. CDR3 sequence (DNA): TGTGCCAGCAGTTTAACCCGTGGGAATGAGCAGTTCTTC. As protein: CASSLTRGNEQFF.

This chain links TRBV19 with TRBJ2-2; D is possibly TRBD2 (5 bases). The V gene lost 9 bases and the J gene lost 0 bases, with 8 bases spanning the gap. Looked up from germline, CDR1 is LNHDA and CDR2 is SQIVND (reference sequence). This CDR3 has 13 residues. CDR3 loop: CASGLTNTGELFF. The CDR3 nucleotides are TGTGCCAGCGGACTGACGAACACCGGGGAGCTGTTTTTT.

The chain links TRBV29-1 to TRBJ2-7; 7 bases fit TRBD1. The CDR3 contains 14 residues. Germline assignment: CDR1 SQVTM and CDR2 ANQGSEA. The junction had 9 bases not matched to a gene; V was cut back by 6 bases and J by 1 base. The CDR3 reads CSVTGTERSYEQYF. The CDR3 nucleotides read TGCAGCGTCACCGGGACAGAAAGGTCCTACGAGCAGTACTTC.

This clonotype was counted only a few times. CDR3: CASRLAGSYNEQFF. Here the CDR3 DNA reads TGTGCCAGCAGATTAGCGGGCTCCTACAATGAGCAGTTCTTC. V and J are TRBV28 and TRBJ2-1, with 7 bases fitting TRBD2. Germline V CDR1 and CDR2: MDHEN, SYDVKM. This CDR3 has 14 residues. V lost 6 bases and J lost 0; bases outside the gene matches: 2.

This sequence joins TRBV6-6 and TRBJ2-1; D remains unclear. This CDR3 comprises 12 residues. Germline CDR1 reads MNHNY; CDR2 reads SVGAGI (reference sequence). The germline V and J ends were trimmed by 7 bases and 8 bases, with 12 bases remaining between them. CDR3 nucleotide sequence: TGTGCCAGCACCGTCCCCCTCCATGAGCAGTTCTTC. Encoded protein: CASTVPLHEQFF.

This sequence joins TRBV29-1 and TRBJ1-5; tentative D call: TRBD1 (5 bases). CDR1 SQVTM and CDR2 ANQGSEA come from the germline V gene. The V and J ends lost 5 bases and 5 bases respectively, with 13 bases between them. This CDR3 region has 13 residues. The CDR3 DNA is TGCAGCGTTCTGGGGGACGGTGATCAGCCCCAGCATTTT. Its translation: CSVLGDGDQPQHF.

This clonotype was picked up a small number of times. V and J are TRBV10-2 and TRBJ2-3, with D uncertain. V was shortened by 2 bases and J by 0 bases, with 6 bases between the two germline ends. Germline loops: CDR1 WSHSY, CDR2 SAAADI. The CDR3 is 14 amino acids. This chain's CDR3 is CASSEPFSTDTQYF. As DNA, the CDR3 is TGCGCCAGCAGTGAGCCATTCAGCACAGATACGCAGTATTTT.

This clonotype was recorded a few times. The chain uses TRBV7-3 and TRBJ2-5; no firm D call. With 3 bases removed from V and 5 bases from J, the gap between germline ends came to 10 bases. This CDR3 has 13 residues. Per germline, CDR1 SGHTA and CDR2 FQGTGA. The CDR3 region has the DNA TGTGCCAGCAGCTTGGAAGAGGAGGAGACCCAGTACTTC. This codes for CASSLEEEETQYF.

This clonotype was counted a few times. This sequence joins TRBV5-1 and TRBJ1-1; a weak D match, TRBD1 (5 bases). This CDR3 is built from 14 residues. Trimming removed 4 bases from V and 6 bases from J, with 16 bases in between. Germline V gene lookup returns CDR1 SGHRS and CDR2 YFSETQ. CDR3 bases: TGCGCCAGCAGCCAATCCATGGGGCACCCTGAAGCTTTCTTT. It encodes CASSQSMGHPEAFF.

The sample holds a few counts of this clonotype. The rearrangement joins TRBV27 to TRBJ1-1; D is ambiguous. V lost 4 bases, J lost 5 bases, and 8 bases lay in between. This CDR3 is built from 12 residues. Germline loops: CDR1 MNHEY, CDR2 SMNVEV (reference sequence). The CDR3 nucleotides are TGTGCCAGCAGTTCCGGACTGACTGAAGCTTTCTTT. It yields the protein CASSSGLTEAFF.